The rows below give T cell receptor beta chains drawn from one sample of a study of T cell changes during pregnancy in multiple sclerosis. Here immunoSEQ multiplex PCR was the method, and the copy in TCRdb shows in-frame clones only, minus some. The repertoire includes around 50,000 clones, around 93% of them detected once, and roughly 4.7% sits in the top ten. Source: CD8+ T cells from peripheral blood mononuclear cells, taken in the first trimester of pregnancy. All receptors derive from a female donor with multiple sclerosis, enrolled in a pregnancy study. CDR3s include the opening cysteine and the closing phenylalanine or tryptophan. D genes are given only for firm matches. A clone size is listed for some rows: how often the clone was seen (once, few, many), or a class if it is expanded.

j_call d_call v_call clone_size cdr3_aa cdr3_nt
TRBJ1-1 . TRBV19 . CASRQTKNTEAFF TGTGCCAGCAGACAGACAAAAAACACTGAAGCTTTCTTT
TRBJ1-2 TRBD1 TRBV27 . CASSWGGQGYGYTF TGTGCCAGCAGTTGGGGCGGACAGGGCTATGGCTACACCTTC
TRBJ1-1 TRBD1 TRBV6-5 . CASSLGQLNTEAFF TGTGCCAGCAGCCTGGGACAGCTGAACACTGAAGCTTTCTTT
TRBJ1-2 . TRBV2 . CASSEGGRNGYTF TGTGCCAGCAGTGAAGGGGGGAGGAATGGCTACACCTTC
TRBJ2-1 TRBD2 TRBV9 . CASSAGLAGNNEQFF TGTGCCAGCAGCGCGGGACTAGCGGGTAACAATGAGCAGTTCTTC
TRBJ2-5 . TRBV27 . CASSLWGRRETQYF TGTGCCAGCAGTTTATGGGGTAGGAGGGAGACCCAGTACTTC
TRBJ1-1 . TRBV9 . CASSVGGRGTEAFF TGTGCCAGCAGCGTAGGAGGCCGGGGCACTGAAGCTTTCTTT
TRBJ2-2 . TRBV6-5 . CASSLTRNTGELFF TGTGCCAGCAGTCTTACTAGGAACACCGGGGAGCTGTTTTTT
TRBJ2-1 . TRBV7-9 medium-sized CASSGTAETEPYNEQFF TGTGCCAGCAGCGGTACCGCAGAAACAGAACCCTACAATGAGCAGTTCTTC
TRBJ2-1 . TRBV10-3 . CAISGPSGGSYNEQFF TGTGCCATCAGTGGTCCGTCAGGGGGGTCCTACAATGAGCAGTTCTTC
TRBJ2-4 . TRBV6-5 . CASSYSGAKNIQYF TGTGCCAGCAGTTACTCCGGGGCCAAAAACATTCAGTACTTC
TRBJ1-5 TRBD1 TRBV2 . CASSGGGEVSSQPQHF TGTGCCAGCAGTGGAGGGGGCGAGGTGAGTAGTCAGCCCCAGCATTTT
TRBJ1-1 . TRBV2 once CASIGRRTEAFF TGTGCCAGCATTGGGAGGAGGACTGAAGCTTTCTTT
TRBJ2-2 . TRBV27 . CASSLKPGLPNTGELFF TGTGCCAGCAGTCTAAAACCGGGACTCCCGAACACCGGGGAGCTGTTTTTT
TRBJ2-1 TRBD2 TRBV2 . CASSPSPLTSPDNEQFF TGTGCCAGCAGCCCCTCCCCCCTGACTAGCCCCGATAATGAGCAGTTCTTC
TRBJ2-5 . TRBV6-1 . CASSKTGWAETQYF TGTGCCAGCAGTAAGACAGGTTGGGCAGAGACCCAGTACTTC
TRBJ1-1 . TRBV6-5 . CASSYGRGTEAFF TGTGCCAGCAGTTACGGGAGGGGCACTGAAGCTTTCTTT
TRBJ2-7 . TRBV4-1 . CASSQDRGTGHYEQYF TGCGCCAGCAGCCAAGACAGAGGAACAGGGCACTACGAGCAGTACTTC
TRBJ1-1 . TRBV27 . CASSRRDYTEAFF TGTGCCAGCAGCCGACGGGATTACACTGAAGCTTTCTTT